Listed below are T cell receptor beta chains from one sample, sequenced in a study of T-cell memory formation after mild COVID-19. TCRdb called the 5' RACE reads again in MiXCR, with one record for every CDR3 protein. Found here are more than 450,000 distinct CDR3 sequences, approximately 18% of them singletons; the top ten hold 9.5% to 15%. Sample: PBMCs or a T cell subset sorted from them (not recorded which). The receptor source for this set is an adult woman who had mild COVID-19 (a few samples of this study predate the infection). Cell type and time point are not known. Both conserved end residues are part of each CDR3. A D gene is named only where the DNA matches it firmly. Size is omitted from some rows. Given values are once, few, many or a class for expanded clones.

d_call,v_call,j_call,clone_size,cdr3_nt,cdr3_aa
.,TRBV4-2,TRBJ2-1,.,TGTGCCAGCAGCCAAGATCAAGGCAGGAGCAATGAGCAGTTCTTC,CASSQDQGRSNEQFF
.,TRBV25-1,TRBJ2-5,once,TGTGCCAGCAGAAAGACAGACAGACCCGGGGAGACCCAGTACTTC,CASRKTDRPGETQYF
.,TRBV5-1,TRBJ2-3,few,TGCGCCAGCACCCTAGAGTGGGGGAGCCCCACAGATACGCAGTATTTT,CASTLEWGSPTDTQYF
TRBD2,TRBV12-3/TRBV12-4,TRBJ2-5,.,TGTGCCAGCAGTTCTCGACTAGCGGAAGAGACCCAGTACTTC,CASSSRLAEETQYF
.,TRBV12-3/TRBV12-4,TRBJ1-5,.,TGTGCCAGCCCTACGTCACAGGGTGACAATCAGCCCCAGCATTTT,CASPTSQGDNQPQHF
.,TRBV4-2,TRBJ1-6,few,TGTGCCAGCAGCCCCAGGATGGGCAACCGTTCACCCCTCCACTTT,CASSPRMGNRSPLHF
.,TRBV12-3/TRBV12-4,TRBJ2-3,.,TGTGCCAGCAGTTTTGGAGACGGAGATACGCAGTATTTT,CASSFGDGDTQYF
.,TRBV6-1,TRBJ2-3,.,TGTGCCAGCAGTGTTCTCAAACTAGCCACAGATACGCAGTATTTT,CASSVLKLATDTQYF
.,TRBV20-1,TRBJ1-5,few,TGCAGTGCTAGAGATGGGCCTAGCAATCAGCCCCAGCATTTT,CSARDGPSNQPQHF
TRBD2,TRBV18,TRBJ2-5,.,TGTGCCAGCTCACCACTAGCGGGGGATTCCCAAGAGACCCAGTACTTC,CASSPLAGDSQETQYF
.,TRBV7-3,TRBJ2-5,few,TGTGCCAGCAGCCCCGGGCGGGGTTATCAAGAGACCCAGTACTTC,CASSPGRGYQETQYF